Detailed here is one T cell receptor (beta chain). Isolation yielded PBMCs, at least 6.5 million per sample, in every case. Germline CDR1 is SGDLS and CDR2 is YYNGEE. The CDR3 is 16 amino acids. V was pared by 2 bases and J by 2 bases, with 7 bases of the junction left unmatched. Primed by a sample-barcoded 5' primer and a J-beta primer mix, a second PCR proceeded for roughly 7 to 11 cycles. Every sample gave at least 2.5 million paired-end reads containing CDR3. TCRdb independently ran MiXCR on the 5' RACE reads; one entry per CDR3 protein. Of about 1.8 million distinct CDR3 sequences in the sample, about 49% were seen once. This sample was included in a study of blood T cells in healthy people across ages.

This receptor was taken from a woman in her thirties or forties in good health. The sample comprised blood. The chain has TRBV9 and TRBJ2-1, with 7 bases identical to TRBD2. In nucleotides, the CDR3 is TGTGCCAGCAGCGTTCTCAGCGGGGTGACCTACAATGAGCAGTTCTTC. Amino acid sequence: CASSVLSGVTYNEQFF.